These 16 T cell receptor beta chains were all obtained from the same sample, sequenced in a study of CD8 T cells in Susac syndrome. When the RNA was reverse transcribed, random hexamers were used with an input of roughly 0.45 to 1 ug. TCRdb reprocessed the immunoSEQ multiplex PCR reads via MiXCR and lists one record per CDR3 protein. The sample has fewer than 300,000 distinct CDR3 sequences; approximately 85% are singletons. Sequencing used CD8+ T cells from PBMCs. Receptor source: a human donor with multiple sclerosis.

This chain joins TRBV20-1 and TRBJ2-3, with D perhaps TRBD2 (5 bases). From germline, CDR1 is DFQATT and CDR2 SNEGSKA (reference sequence). The CDR3 spans 17 residues. V lost 0 bases to trimming and J lost 2 bases, with 18 bases between them. CDR3 protein: CSARDWEGLRITDTQYF. The CDR3 bases are TGCAGTGCTAGAGATTGGGAAGGACTCCGAATCACAGATACGCAGTATTTT.

V and J are TRBV5-4 and TRBJ2-1; D is unclear. This CDR3 is built from 12 residues. Germline V gene data show CDR1 as SGHNT and CDR2 as YYREEE (reference sequence). The V and J ends lost 2 bases and 6 bases respectively, with 6 bases between them. For the CDR3, the DNA is TGTGCCAGCAGCTTCGGCCCCAATGAGCAGTTCTTC. Translated, it gives CASSFGPNEQFF.

The V gene is TRBV27, the J gene TRBJ1-6; D is uncertain. The CDR3 sequence is 14 residues long. Between the trimmed V and J ends, which lost 5 bases and 9 bases, there was a span of 14 bases. Germline V gives CDR1 MNHEY, CDR2 SMNVEV (reference sequence). The CDR3 bases are TGTGCCAGCAGTCGTAAGGCCGCAGTTTCACCCCTCCACTTT. Its protein product is CASSRKAAVSPLHF.

The chain carries TRBV5-1 and TRBJ2-1; D is unclear. Trimming took 3 bases from V and 0 from J, leaving 13 bases between them. Germline CDR1 is SGHRS and CDR2 is YFSETQ. This CDR3 has 16 amino acids. The DNA for the CDR3 is TGCGCCAGCAGCTCGGAGTTGGGTCACTCCTACAATGAGCAGTTCTTC. It encodes CASSSELGHSYNEQFF.

The rearrangement joins TRBV20-1 to TRBJ2-7, with a tentative D call TRBD1 (5 bases). The CDR3 length is 12 residues. Trimming left V 3 bases short and J 4 bases short, with 10 bases between. Germline V gene data show CDR1 as DFQATT and CDR2 as SNEGSKA (reference sequence). CDR3: CSARDKPYEQYF. The CDR3 DNA follows: TGCAGTGCTAGGGACAAACCTTACGAGCAGTACTTC.

The rearrangement uses TRBV9 and TRBJ1-2; TRBD1 is a possible D gene (6 bases). This CDR3 contains 14 residues. V was clipped by 6 bases and J by 8 bases, with 20 bases between them. Germline V gene lookup returns CDR1 SGDLS and CDR2 YYNGEE. CDR3 sequence: CASTADRTHRGYTF. Here the CDR3 DNA reads TGTGCCAGCACCGCGGACAGAACCCATAGGGGCTACACCTTC.

V is TRBV25-1 and J is TRBJ2-2; TRBD1 agrees at 7 bases. J lost 3 bases, V lost 6 bases, and 7 bases had no gene match. The CDR3 covers 15 residues. Germline CDR1 MGHDK, CDR2 SYGVNS. Written as DNA, the CDR3 is TGTGCCAGCAGCGGAACAGGGGCCTACACCGGGGAGCTGTTTTTT. This codes for CASSGTGAYTGELFF.

In this sample, this clonotype turned up once. J is TRBJ1-1 and V is TRBV12-3 or TRBV12-4; possibly TRBD1 for D (6 bases). The CDR3 is 15 amino acids. The V end was cut by 7 bases, the J end by 3 bases, with 18 bases between. DNA for the CDR3: TGTGCCAGCAAGGCCGGGGGGCGTTGGGACACTGAAGCTTTCTTT. This codes for CASKAGGRWDTEAFF.

This clonotype was found once. Here the CDR3 reads CASSFKDRYTDTQYF. CDR3 sequence (DNA): TGTGCCAGCAGTTTTAAGGACCGCTACACAGATACGCAGTATTTT. The chain has TRBV12-3 or TRBV12-4 and TRBJ2-3, with D hard to call. Trimming pared 3 bases from V and 2 bases from J, leaving 12 bases between. CDR3 length: 15 residues.

The rearrangement uses TRBV2 and TRBJ1-3; TRBD1 matches 7 bases. The CDR3 runs to 17 residues. V gave up 4 bases and J gave up 4 bases; unmatched junction bases: 13. CDR1 and CDR2 (germline): SNHLY, FYNNEI. As DNA, the CDR3 is TGTGCCAGCAGTGTCTCCCTCAAGGGGGCGGTCGGAAACACCATATATTTT. Its protein is CASSVSLKGAVGNTIYF.

The chain joins TRBV7-6 to TRBJ2-3; 9 bases agree with TRBD2. Germline loops: CDR1 SGHVS, CDR2 FNYEAQ. The CDR3 spans 17 residues. The V segment lost 4 bases and the J segment 5 bases; nucleotides outside the gene matches: 13. CDR3 sequence reads: CASSYQGPAGGGDTQYF. The CDR3 DNA reads TGTGCCAGCAGCTACCAGGGACCAGCGGGAGGTGGAGATACGCAGTATTTT.

This chain links TRBV5-1 with TRBJ2-5; D is ambiguous. CDR1 is SGHRS and CDR2 is YFSETQ in the germline V gene. V dropped 1 base and J dropped 2 bases, with 12 bases sitting between them. CDR3 size: 15 residues. In nucleotides, the CDR3 is TGCGCCAGCAGCTTGAGACACTTTTTTCAAGAGACCCAGTACTTC. It yields the protein CASSLRHFFQETQYF. The full variable domain, in which reference TRBV5-1 and TRBJ2-5 provide the parts outside the CDR3, is KAGVTQTPRYLIKTRGQQVTLSCSPISGHRSVSWYQQTPGQGLQFLFEYFSETQRNKGNFPGRFSGRQFSNSRSEMNVSTLELGDSALYLCASSLRHFFQETQYFGPGTRLLVL.

The genes are TRBV9 and TRBJ1-5; tentatively, D is TRBD1 (6 bases). V shed 0 bases and J shed 9 bases, with 16 bases lying between them. Germline V gene sequence: CDR1 SGDLS, CDR2 YYNGEE. CDR3 length: 15 residues. The CDR3 DNA is TGTGCCAGCAGCGTAGATGGGGGGCCCAGGAGGCCCCAGCATTTT. This codes for CASSVDGGPRRPQHF.

The genes are TRBV9 and TRBJ2-1; maybe TRBD1 (5 bases). The CDR3 spans 18 residues. V dropped 0 bases and J dropped 8 bases, with 24 bases sitting between them. CDR1 and CDR2 from the germline V gene are SGDLS and YYNGEE. CDR3 DNA: TGTGCCAGCAGCGTAGGTGGCAGGGTGTACCCTGCGGCGGATGAGCAGTTCTTC. It is translated as CASSVGGRVYPAADEQFF.

This chain connects TRBV3-1 to TRBJ2-1, with 12 positions matching TRBD2. Unmatched junction bases numbered 5, after V lost 1 base and J lost 7 bases. The V gene's germline CDR1 is LGHDT and CDR2 YNNKEL (reference sequence). The CDR3 sequence is 16 residues long. The CDR3 sequence: CASSQASGRALNEQFF. DNA of the CDR3: TGTGCCAGCAGCCAAGCTAGCGGGAGGGCCTTAAATGAGCAGTTCTTC.

The chain employs TRBV20-1 and TRBJ1-1; no clear D. V dropped 2 bases and J dropped 6 bases, with 16 bases sitting between them. Germline V gives CDR1 DFQATT, CDR2 SNEGSKA (reference sequence). The CDR3 runs 14 residues. The CDR3 sequence: CSARLLGVEAEAFF. The CDR3 DNA sequence: TGCAGTGCTAGATTACTTGGGGTAGAGGCTGAAGCTTTCTTT.